A selection of T cell receptor beta chains follows, all from one sample in a study of vaccination and CD4 T cells after COVID-19. The antigens for these receptors are not known. TCRdb redid the calling of the PCR reads with MiXCR, one entry per CDR3 protein. The sample consists of 10,000 or so distinct CDR3 sequences, under 35% of them appearing once. Sample: cultured CD4+ T cells from blood. These receptors all come from a human donor with COVID-19. CDR3s include the opening cysteine and the closing phenylalanine or tryptophan. Fields, in order: clone size, D gene, V gene, J gene, CDR3 DNA, CDR3 protein. A D gene is named only where the DNA matches it firmly. The listing skips clone size in some rows; elsewhere it reads once, few, many or a size class.

few	NA	TRBV20-1	TRBJ1-2	TGCAGTGCTAGTCTCCTACCCGGCTATGGCTACACCTTC	CSASLLPGYGYTF
few	NA	TRBV19	TRBJ2-5	TGTGCCAGTAGTGGATCAATAGTAGGGGAGACCCAGTACTTC	CASSGSIVGETQYF
NA	NA	TRBV28	TRBJ2-7	TGTGCCAGTGCGCGGGGTTCCTACGAGCAGTACTTC	CASARGSYEQYF
NA	NA	TRBV6-2/TRBV6-3	TRBJ2-5	TGTGCCAGCACGGGCCCCTCGGAGACCCAGTACTTC	CASTGPSETQYF
NA	NA	TRBV7-2	TRBJ1-2	TGTGCCAGCAGCTTAGCGGGGGATGCGAACTATGGCTACACCTTC	CASSLAGDANYGYTF
few	NA	TRBV5-3	TRBJ1-2	TGTGCCAGCAGCTTGACTCTTAACTATGGCTACACCTTC	CASSLTLNYGYTF
few	TRBD1	TRBV20-1	TRBJ1-5	TGCAGTGCTAGAGACCTGGGACAGGGGGCCAATCAGCCCCAGCATTTT	CSARDLGQGANQPQHF
NA	NA	TRBV19	TRBJ2-7	TGTGCCAGTAGTATGGGACCGGTCACCTACGAGCAGTACTTC	CASSMGPVTYEQYF
few	TRBD2	TRBV27	TRBJ2-5	TGTGCCAGCAGCCCGACGGGGGGAGAGACCCAGTACTTC	CASSPTGGETQYF
NA	TRBD2	TRBV6-1	TRBJ2-1	TGTGCCAGCACTACGGGACTAGCGTCCAATGAGCAGTTCTTC	CASTTGLASNEQFF
few	NA	TRBV20-1	TRBJ1-2	TGCAGTGCTAGTTGGGGGGTTCCTGGCTACACCTTC	CSASWGVPGYTF
NA	TRBD2	TRBV7-8	TRBJ2-3	TGTGCCAGCAGCTACAGGACTAGCGGGGGCACAGATACGCAGTATTTT	CASSYRTSGGTDTQYF
NA	NA	TRBV10-1	TRBJ2-2	TGCGCCAGCAGTGAACAGTACACCGGGGAGCTGTTTTTT	CASSEQYTGELFF
NA	TRBD1	TRBV11-2	TRBJ1-2	TGTGCCAGCAGCTTAGTGACAGGGTCCTATGGCTACACCTTC	CASSLVTGSYGYTF
NA	NA	TRBV7-6	TRBJ2-2	TGTGCCAGCAGCTTAGGGTCCTTCGCGAACACCGGGGAGCTGTTTTTT	CASSLGSFANTGELFF
NA	TRBD1	TRBV7-2	TRBJ2-1	TGTGCCAGCAGCTTAGGGACAGGGCCCTACAATGAGCAGTTCTTC	CASSLGTGPYNEQFF
NA	NA	TRBV20-1	TRBJ2-3	TGCAGCGTTCGGCCCCGGCCAGATACGCAGTATTTT	CSVRPRPDTQYF
few	NA	TRBV6-2/TRBV6-3	TRBJ2-7	TGTGCCAGCAGCAAAGGACTATCTACCTACGAGCAGTACTTC	CASSKGLSTYEQYF
few	TRBD2	TRBV6-1	TRBJ2-2	TGTGCCAGCACCTCTAGCGGTAGGACCGGGGAGCTGTTTTTT	CASTSSGRTGELFF
NA	NA	TRBV15	TRBJ1-6	TGTGCCACCAGCGGCGATTCACCCCTCCACTTT	CATSGDSPLHF